Each of the 14 T cell receptor beta chains below was sequenced from the same sample in a study of blood T cell repertoires in COVID-19. Profiled with immunoSEQ multiplex PCR; TCRdb holds only in-frame clones, not every one. The repertoire includes 250,000 or so clones, around 91% of them detected once, and 2.1% sits in the top ten. Sequencing used peripheral blood. These receptors all stem from an older woman with COVID-19, enrolled during active disease.

The chain combines TRBV6-5 with TRBJ1-5; 10 bases map to TRBD1. The germline gives CDR1 MNHEY, CDR2 SVGAGI. This CDR3 has 15 residues. The ends lost 6 bases at V and 3 bases at J; junction bases unmatched: 5. Here the CDR3 reads CASRRDRGFNQPQHF. The CDR3 region has the DNA TGTGCCAGCAGAAGGGACAGGGGCTTCAATCAGCCCCAGCATTTT.

The gene calls are TRBV7-3 and TRBJ2-2; D unresolved. The germline V gene has CDR1 SGHTA and CDR2 FQGTGA. V was clipped by 4 bases and J by 5 bases, with 2 bases between them. The CDR3 is made up of 11 amino acids. The DNA for the CDR3 is TGTGCCAGCAGCTCTACCGGGGAGCTGTTTTTT. Protein product: CASSSTGELFF.

The J gene is TRBJ2-7, the V gene TRBV6-6, with TRBD1 matching 8 bases. The CDR3 runs 14 residues. From germline, CDR1 is MNHNY and CDR2 SVGAGI (reference sequence). With 7 bases clipped from V and 6 bases from J, the junction kept 11 bases outside the gene matches. The CDR3 DNA sequence: TGTGCCAGCACCGGAGGACAGGGCCTCGGCGAGCAGTACTTC. Its translation: CASTGGQGLGEQYF.

The DNA of the CDR3 is TGTGCCAGCAGCTTAGATCGGGCAGATACGCAGTATTTT. Translated: CASSLDRADTQYF. This chain joins TRBV7-2 and TRBJ2-3; D is unresolved. The CDR3 is 13 residues long. V was trimmed by 1 base and J by 4 bases, leaving 6 bases between them. CDR1 is SGHTA and CDR2 is FQGNSA in the germline V gene.

The gene calls are TRBV2 and TRBJ1-2; 8 nucleotides align to TRBD1. The CDR3 has 13 amino acids. Germline loops: CDR1 SNHLY, CDR2 FYNNEI. V was clipped by 5 bases and J by 8 bases; unmatched bases: 7. For the CDR3, the DNA is TGTGCCAGCAGTCCACCAGGGGGCGCGGGCTACACCTTC. It codes for CASSPPGGAGYTF.

J is TRBJ2-7 and V is TRBV7-2; TRBD1 matches 9 bases. The V gene's germline CDR1 is SGHTA and CDR2 FQGNSA. The CDR3 sequence is 15 residues long. Trimming at V came to 6 bases and at J to 4 bases, leaving 10 bases not matched to a gene. CDR3 nucleotides: TGTGCCAGCAGTCGACCGGGACAGGGTACGTACGAGCAGTACTTC. It specifies CASSRPGQGTYEQYF.

The CDR3 nucleotides are TGTGCCAGCAGCCACCCGAGCAAGGGGGTTTATGGCTACACCTTC. This translates into CASSHPSKGVYGYTF. The chain combines TRBV3-1 (or the pseudogene TRBV3-2) with TRBJ1-2; perhaps TRBD1 as D (6 bases). The CDR3 runs to 15 residues. With 3 bases removed from V and 5 bases from J, the gap between germline ends came to 16 bases. Germline V lookup: CDR1 LGHDT, CDR2 YNNKEL (reference sequence).

V is TRBV4-3 and J is TRBJ1-1; 7 bases line up with TRBD1. CDR3 size: 16 residues. CDR1 is LGHNA, CDR2 YSLEER, per germline. V lost 3 bases, J lost 1 base, and 8 bases stayed unmatched. The CDR3 is CASSHHPGQPNTEAFF. CDR3 bases: TGCGCCAGCAGCCATCATCCGGGACAGCCGAACACTGAAGCTTTCTTT.

In this sample, this clone turned up once. The V call is TRBV5-1, the J call TRBJ2-2; 9 bases line up with TRBD1. This CDR3 has 19 residues. Germline assignment: CDR1 SGHRS and CDR2 YFSETQ. The J segment lost 0 bases and the V segment lost 1 base, leaving 10 bases of the junction unmatched. DNA for the CDR3: TGCGCCAGCAGCTTGACGCCGGGGACAGGGCTTGCGAACACCGGGGAGCTGTTTTTT. Translation: CASSLTPGTGLANTGELFF. Supplemented by reference TRBV5-1 and TRBJ2-2, the full variable domain reads KAGVTQTPRYLIKTRGQQVTLSCSPISGHRSVSWYQQTPGQGLQFLFEYFSETQRNKGNFPGRFSGRQFSNSRSEMNVSTLELGDSALYLCASSLTPGTGLANTGELFFGEGSRLTVL.

The J gene is TRBJ1-1, the V gene TRBV5-1; TRBD1 agrees at 9 bases. J lost 4 bases, V lost 4 bases, and 5 bases had no gene match. The CDR3 has 14 residues. The germline CDR1 and CDR2 sequences are SGHRS and YFSETQ. This CDR3 is CASSRDRGITEAFF. The CDR3 DNA sequence: TGCGCCAGCAGCCGCGACAGGGGGATCACTGAAGCTTTCTTT.

The CDR3 loop reads CASSPYGGQNNEQFF. CDR3 DNA sequence: TGTGCCAGCAGCCCCTACGGGGGACAGAACAATGAGCAGTTCTTC. The chain carries TRBV7-8 and TRBJ2-1; maybe TRBD1 (7 bases). The CDR3 is made up of 15 amino acids. CDR1 and CDR2 (germline): SGHVS, FQNEAQ. V was trimmed by 5 bases and J by 5 bases, leaving 16 bases between them. The variable domain in full, completed from reference TRBV7-8 and TRBJ2-1, reads GAGVSQSPRYKVAKRGQDVALRCDPISGHVSLFWYQQALGQGPEFLTYFQNEAQLDKSGLPSDRFFAERPEGSVSTLKIQRTQQEDSAVYLCASSPYGGQNNEQFFGPGTRLTVL.

V usage is TRBV4-3 and J usage is TRBJ2-1; the match to TRBD2 covers 8 bases. The CDR3 consists of 17 residues. V lost 0 bases, J lost 9 bases, and 13 bases stayed unmatched. Germline V CDR1 and CDR2: LGHNA, YSLEER. CDR3 sequence reads: CASSQEPGTSGESEQFF. The CDR3 coding sequence is TGCGCCAGCAGCCAAGAGCCAGGGACTAGTGGGGAAAGTGAGCAGTTCTTC.

The V and J genes are TRBV16 and TRBJ1-1, with 7 bases aligning to TRBD1. This CDR3 spans 16 amino acids. CDR1 is KGHSY, CDR2 FQNENV, per germline. V was pared by 3 bases and J by 1 base, with 8 bases of the junction left unmatched. The DNA of the CDR3 is TGTGCCAGCAGCCAGCGGACCGGGACAGCGAACACTGAAGCTTTCTTT. Residues: CASSQRTGTANTEAFF.

The chain is built from TRBV7-3 and TRBJ2-2; TRBD2 agrees at 8 bases. The V segment lost 11 bases and the J segment 1 base; nucleotides outside the gene matches: 0. The CDR3 is 12 amino acids. Germline V gene sequence: CDR1 SGHTA, CDR2 FQGTGA. The CDR3 spells CAREGNTGELFF. CDR3 nucleotides: TGTGCCCGGGAGGGGAACACCGGGGAGCTGTTTTTT.